This TCR beta chain was recovered during a study of naive and memory T cell subsets. Ligated cDNA underwent four rounds of PCR with nested alpha and beta constant region primers and SP2. Alpha and beta constant region primers primed reverse transcription for blood and skin samples. TCRdb called the UMI-ligation and nested PCR reads again in MiXCR, with one record for every CDR3 protein. The data contain roughly 2,200 distinct CDR3 sequences, roughly 4.1% of them singletons. Per the germline V gene, CDR1 is SGHVS and CDR2 is FQNEAQ. The CDR3 is made up of 16 amino acids. The V end lost 4 bases, the J end lost 0 bases, and 13 bases lay between the germline ends. The study's findings and limits: This RNA-based method may be sensitive to activation-related transcript changes.

Treatment described: skin biopsy from saline-injected control site (resident skin T cells). Unsorted total RNA, roughly 1 to 1000 ng, was DNase treated before reverse transcription. An oligonucleotide containing a UMI was ligated to the 3' end of TCR cDNA. This clonotype is categorized as medium-sized. What it recognizes is unknown. The sequence derives from an adult in good health. The chain recombines TRBV7-8 with TRBJ2-1, with D unresolved. The source was skin, collected from a saline injection site in the skin. DNA for the CDR3: TGTGCCAGCAGCTCTCTCAGACTCAGCTCCTACAATGAGCAGTTCTTC. Translated, it gives CASSSLRLSSYNEQFF.